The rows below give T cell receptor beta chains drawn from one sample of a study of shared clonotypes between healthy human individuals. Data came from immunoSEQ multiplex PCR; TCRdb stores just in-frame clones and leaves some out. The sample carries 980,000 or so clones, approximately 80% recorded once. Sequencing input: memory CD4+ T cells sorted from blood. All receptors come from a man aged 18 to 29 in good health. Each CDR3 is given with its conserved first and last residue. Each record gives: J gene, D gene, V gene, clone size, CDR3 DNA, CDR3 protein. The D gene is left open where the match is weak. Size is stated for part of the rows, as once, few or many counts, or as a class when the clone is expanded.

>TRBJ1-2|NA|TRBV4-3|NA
TGCGCCAGCAGCCAAGATAGGCAGGTCTATGGCTACACCTTC
CASSQDRQVYGYTF
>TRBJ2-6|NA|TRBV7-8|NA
TGTGCCAGCTCCTCAGTGAACTCTGGGGCCAACGTCCTGACTTTC
CASSSVNSGANVLTF
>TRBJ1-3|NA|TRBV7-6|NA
TGTGCCAGCAGCTTAGCCGTGCCTACGGGAGGAAACACCATATATTTT
CASSLAVPTGGNTIYF
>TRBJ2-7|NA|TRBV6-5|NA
TGTGCCAGCAGTTATGATCCTACCTACGAGCAGTACTTC
CASSYDPTYEQYF
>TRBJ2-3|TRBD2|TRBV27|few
TGTGCCAGCAGTTTTACTAGCGGGAGGGGGGAAGTCACGCAGTATTTT
CASSFTSGRGEVTQYF
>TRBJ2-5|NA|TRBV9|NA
TGTGCCAGCAGCGTAGATCAGGAGACCCAGTACTTC
CASSVDQETQYF
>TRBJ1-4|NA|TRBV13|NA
TGTGCCAGCAGCTTAGGGCAGGGGCATTTATACCGGTTTTTT
CASSLGQGHLYRFF
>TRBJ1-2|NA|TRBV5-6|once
TGTGCCAGCAGAACGGGACTCCTCACTAACTATGGCTACACCTTC
CASRTGLLTNYGYTF
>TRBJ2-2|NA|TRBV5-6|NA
TGTGCCAGCAACCCCGGAGGTGCGAACACCGGGGAGCTGTTTTTT
CASNPGGANTGELFF
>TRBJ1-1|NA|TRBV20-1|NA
TGCAGTGCGTCAAGGGACCGCGGAGCTTTCTTT
CSASRDRGAFF
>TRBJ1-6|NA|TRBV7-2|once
TGTGCCAGCAGCCCCGGACGGATTTATAATTCACCCCTCCACTTT
CASSPGRIYNSPLHF
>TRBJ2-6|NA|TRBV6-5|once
TGTGCCAGCAGTTACCGGGGCATCTCTGGGGCCAACGTCCTGACTTTC
CASSYRGISGANVLTF
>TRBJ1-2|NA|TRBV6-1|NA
TGTGCCAGCACCGTTGGGTGGGGCTACACCTTC
CASTVGWGYTF
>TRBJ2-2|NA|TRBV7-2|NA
TGTGCCAGCAGCTTAGAACCGTCGACCGGGGAGCTGTTTTTT
CASSLEPSTGELFF
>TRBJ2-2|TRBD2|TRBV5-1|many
TGCGCCAGCAGCTCCTCAGCGGGGATGAACACCGGGGAGCTGTTTTTT
CASSSSAGMNTGELFF
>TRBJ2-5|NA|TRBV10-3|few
TGTGCCACGCGAGGGGCTGGGACCCAGTACTTC
CATRGAGTQYF
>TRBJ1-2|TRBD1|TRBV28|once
TGTGCCAGCAGTCCGGGACAGGCGATACCCAAATATGGCTACACCTTC
CASSPGQAIPKYGYTF
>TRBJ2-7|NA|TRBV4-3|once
TGCGCCAGCAGCCAATATCCGGCCTACGAGCAGTACTTC
CASSQYPAYEQYF
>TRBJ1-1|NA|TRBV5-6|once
TGTGCCAGCAGCTTGACCCGGAACACTGAAGCTTTCTTT
CASSLTRNTEAFF
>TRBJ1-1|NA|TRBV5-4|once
TGTGCCAGCAGCTTTTCGAGGGGCACTGAAGCTTTCTTT
CASSFSRGTEAFF
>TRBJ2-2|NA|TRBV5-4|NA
TGTGCCAGCAGCTTGGAGCCGACGAACACCGGGGAGCTGTTTTTT
CASSLEPTNTGELFF
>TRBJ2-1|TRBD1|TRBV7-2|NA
TGTGCCAGCAGCTTAGGGACAGGGGGCTACCTGTTCTTC
CASSLGTGGYLFF
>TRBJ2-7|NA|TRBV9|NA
TGTGCCAGCAGCGTAGCTGGGGACGGAAGAAGTTCCTACGAGCAGTACTTC
CASSVAGDGRSSYEQYF
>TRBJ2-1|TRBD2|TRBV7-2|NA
TGTGCCAGCAGCACAATACTAGCGCTTGAGCAGTTCTTC
CASSTILALEQFF
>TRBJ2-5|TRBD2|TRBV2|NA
TGTGCCATTGGGGGTGAGCGGGAGCCCCAAGAGACCCAGTACTTC
CAIGGEREPQETQYF
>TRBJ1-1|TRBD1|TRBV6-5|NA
TGTGCCAGTCGAAGGGGGCTACACACTGAAGCTTTCTTT
CASRRGLHTEAFF
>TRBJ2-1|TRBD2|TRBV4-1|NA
TGCGCCAGCAGCCAAGTCCTAACTAGCGGGGGGGCAGGCAATGAGCAGTTCTTC
CASSQVLTSGGAGNEQFF
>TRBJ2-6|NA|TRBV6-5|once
TGTGCCAGCAGTTACAGGGGGGGCTCTGGGGCCAACGTCCTGACTTTC
CASSYRGGSGANVLTF
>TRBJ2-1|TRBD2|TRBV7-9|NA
TGTGCCAGCAGCTCGGCGGGCTTTCGGGAGGATGAGCAGTTCTTC
CASSSAGFREDEQFF
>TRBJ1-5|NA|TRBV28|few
TGTGCCAGCAGTCCTGATTCCAATCAGCCCCAGCATTTT
CASSPDSNQPQHF
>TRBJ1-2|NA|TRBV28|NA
TGTGCCAGCAGTTTCCCCCCAGGGGCCTATGGCTACACCTTC
CASSFPPGAYGYTF
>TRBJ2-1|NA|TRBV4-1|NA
TGCGCCAGCAGCCAAGAGTATGAGCAGTTCTTC
CASSQEYEQFF
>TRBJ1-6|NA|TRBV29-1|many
TGCAGCGTATCGACAGGAATTTCTTCACCCCTCCACTTT
CSVSTGISSPLHF
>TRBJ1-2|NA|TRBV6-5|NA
TGTGCCAGCAGTTACGGGCGCTATGGCTACACCTTC
CASSYGRYGYTF
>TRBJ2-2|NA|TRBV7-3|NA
TGTGCCAGCAGCTTTAGGGGGAACACCGGGGAGCTGTTTTTT
CASSFRGNTGELFF
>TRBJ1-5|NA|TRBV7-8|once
TGTGCCAGCAGCTTGGTTTTTCGGCAGGGCAGCAATCAGCCCCAGCATTTT
CASSLVFRQGSNQPQHF
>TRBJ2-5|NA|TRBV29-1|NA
TGCAGCGTTAACAGGGCGTGGGAGACCCAGTACTTC
CSVNRAWETQYF
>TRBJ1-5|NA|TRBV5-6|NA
TGTGCCAGCAGCTTGACGGTTGTGGGGTTGCTTAATCAGCCCCAGCATTTT
CASSLTVVGLLNQPQHF
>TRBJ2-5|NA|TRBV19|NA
TGTGCCAGTAGTATAAGTGGACACCTCCAAGAGACCCAGTACTTC
CASSISGHLQETQYF
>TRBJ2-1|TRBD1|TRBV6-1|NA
TGTGCCAGCAAAATGGACAGGGCAGGCAATGAGCAGTTCTTC
CASKMDRAGNEQFF
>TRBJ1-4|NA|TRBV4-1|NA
TGCGCCAGCGGAGGACAGCTGCCTGAAAAACTGTTTTTT
CASGGQLPEKLFF
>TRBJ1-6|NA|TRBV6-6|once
TGTGCCAGCAGCCCGGGTGACGGTTTTAATTCACCCCTCCACTTT
CASSPGDGFNSPLHF
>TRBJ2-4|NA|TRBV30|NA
TGTGCCTGGAGTGTTGGTCTAGCCAAAAACATTCAGTACTTC
CAWSVGLAKNIQYF
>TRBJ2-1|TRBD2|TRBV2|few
TGTGCCAGCAGTGCCCTAGCGGGCCCGGGGGAGCAGTTCTTC
CASSALAGPGEQFF
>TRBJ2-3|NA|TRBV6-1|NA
TGTGCCAGCAGTGAAAGTGCAGGCACAGATACGCAGTATTTT
CASSESAGTDTQYF
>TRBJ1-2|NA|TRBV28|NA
TGTGCCAGCAGCCCGGGACACCTTAACTATGGCTACACCTTC
CASSPGHLNYGYTF
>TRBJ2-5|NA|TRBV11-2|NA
TGTGCCAGCAGCTTAGATGGAGGCGGAGGTAAAGAGACCCAGTACTTC
CASSLDGGGGKETQYF
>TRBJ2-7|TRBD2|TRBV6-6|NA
TGTGCCAGCAGTGTTACTAGCGGCCACTCCTACGAGCAGTACTTC
CASSVTSGHSYEQYF
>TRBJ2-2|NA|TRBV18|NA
TGTGCCAGCTCACCACCGTCAGCCGGGGAGCTGTTTTTT
CASSPPSAGELFF
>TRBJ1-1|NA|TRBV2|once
TGTGCCAGCAGTGTATTCCCAGGGGAAGGGGGTGAAGCTTTCTTT
CASSVFPGEGGEAFF
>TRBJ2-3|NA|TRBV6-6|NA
TGTGCCAGCAGTCTTCTGGGGCAGGGCACAGATACGCAGTATTTT
CASSLLGQGTDTQYF